This T cell receptor beta chain was sequenced during a study of shared clonotypes between healthy human individuals. The wider study: The cohort comprised a couple of women and a few men. Their ages spanned 18 to 49 years.

The germline gives CDR1 SGHVS, CDR2 FNYEAQ. This CDR3 comprises 16 residues. With V trimmed by 1 base and J by 3 bases, 4 bases remained unmatched. Using immunoSEQ multiplex PCR, the repertoire was profiled, and TCRdb retains in-frame clones only, with some absent. The repertoire holds about 980,000 clones, with more than 75% as singletons. The chain carries TRBV7-6 and TRBJ2-7; TRBD2 agrees at 12 bases. What was sequenced was memory CD4+ T cells sorted from blood. Subset specified: CD45RA-negative fraction. This TCR derives from a man aged 18 to 29 in good health. The CDR3 protein is CASSLGASGRVYEQYF. CDR3 nucleotides: TGTGCCAGCAGCTTAGGGGCTAGCGGGAGGGTCTACGAGCAGTACTTC.